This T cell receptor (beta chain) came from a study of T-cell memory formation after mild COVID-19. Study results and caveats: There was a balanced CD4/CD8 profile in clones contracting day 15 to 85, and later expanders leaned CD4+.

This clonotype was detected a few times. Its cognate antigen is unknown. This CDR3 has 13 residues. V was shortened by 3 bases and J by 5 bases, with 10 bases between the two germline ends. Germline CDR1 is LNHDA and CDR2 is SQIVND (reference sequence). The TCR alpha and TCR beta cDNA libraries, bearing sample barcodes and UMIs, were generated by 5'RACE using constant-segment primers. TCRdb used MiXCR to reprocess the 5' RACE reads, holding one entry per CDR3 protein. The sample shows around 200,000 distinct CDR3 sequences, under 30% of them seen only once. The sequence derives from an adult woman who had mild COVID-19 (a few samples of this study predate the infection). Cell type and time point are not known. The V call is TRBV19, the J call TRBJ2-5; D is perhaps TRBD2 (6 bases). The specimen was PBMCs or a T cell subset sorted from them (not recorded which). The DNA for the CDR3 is TGTGCCAGTAGTATTGGAGGGTTCGAGACCCAGTACTTC. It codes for CASSIGGFETQYF.